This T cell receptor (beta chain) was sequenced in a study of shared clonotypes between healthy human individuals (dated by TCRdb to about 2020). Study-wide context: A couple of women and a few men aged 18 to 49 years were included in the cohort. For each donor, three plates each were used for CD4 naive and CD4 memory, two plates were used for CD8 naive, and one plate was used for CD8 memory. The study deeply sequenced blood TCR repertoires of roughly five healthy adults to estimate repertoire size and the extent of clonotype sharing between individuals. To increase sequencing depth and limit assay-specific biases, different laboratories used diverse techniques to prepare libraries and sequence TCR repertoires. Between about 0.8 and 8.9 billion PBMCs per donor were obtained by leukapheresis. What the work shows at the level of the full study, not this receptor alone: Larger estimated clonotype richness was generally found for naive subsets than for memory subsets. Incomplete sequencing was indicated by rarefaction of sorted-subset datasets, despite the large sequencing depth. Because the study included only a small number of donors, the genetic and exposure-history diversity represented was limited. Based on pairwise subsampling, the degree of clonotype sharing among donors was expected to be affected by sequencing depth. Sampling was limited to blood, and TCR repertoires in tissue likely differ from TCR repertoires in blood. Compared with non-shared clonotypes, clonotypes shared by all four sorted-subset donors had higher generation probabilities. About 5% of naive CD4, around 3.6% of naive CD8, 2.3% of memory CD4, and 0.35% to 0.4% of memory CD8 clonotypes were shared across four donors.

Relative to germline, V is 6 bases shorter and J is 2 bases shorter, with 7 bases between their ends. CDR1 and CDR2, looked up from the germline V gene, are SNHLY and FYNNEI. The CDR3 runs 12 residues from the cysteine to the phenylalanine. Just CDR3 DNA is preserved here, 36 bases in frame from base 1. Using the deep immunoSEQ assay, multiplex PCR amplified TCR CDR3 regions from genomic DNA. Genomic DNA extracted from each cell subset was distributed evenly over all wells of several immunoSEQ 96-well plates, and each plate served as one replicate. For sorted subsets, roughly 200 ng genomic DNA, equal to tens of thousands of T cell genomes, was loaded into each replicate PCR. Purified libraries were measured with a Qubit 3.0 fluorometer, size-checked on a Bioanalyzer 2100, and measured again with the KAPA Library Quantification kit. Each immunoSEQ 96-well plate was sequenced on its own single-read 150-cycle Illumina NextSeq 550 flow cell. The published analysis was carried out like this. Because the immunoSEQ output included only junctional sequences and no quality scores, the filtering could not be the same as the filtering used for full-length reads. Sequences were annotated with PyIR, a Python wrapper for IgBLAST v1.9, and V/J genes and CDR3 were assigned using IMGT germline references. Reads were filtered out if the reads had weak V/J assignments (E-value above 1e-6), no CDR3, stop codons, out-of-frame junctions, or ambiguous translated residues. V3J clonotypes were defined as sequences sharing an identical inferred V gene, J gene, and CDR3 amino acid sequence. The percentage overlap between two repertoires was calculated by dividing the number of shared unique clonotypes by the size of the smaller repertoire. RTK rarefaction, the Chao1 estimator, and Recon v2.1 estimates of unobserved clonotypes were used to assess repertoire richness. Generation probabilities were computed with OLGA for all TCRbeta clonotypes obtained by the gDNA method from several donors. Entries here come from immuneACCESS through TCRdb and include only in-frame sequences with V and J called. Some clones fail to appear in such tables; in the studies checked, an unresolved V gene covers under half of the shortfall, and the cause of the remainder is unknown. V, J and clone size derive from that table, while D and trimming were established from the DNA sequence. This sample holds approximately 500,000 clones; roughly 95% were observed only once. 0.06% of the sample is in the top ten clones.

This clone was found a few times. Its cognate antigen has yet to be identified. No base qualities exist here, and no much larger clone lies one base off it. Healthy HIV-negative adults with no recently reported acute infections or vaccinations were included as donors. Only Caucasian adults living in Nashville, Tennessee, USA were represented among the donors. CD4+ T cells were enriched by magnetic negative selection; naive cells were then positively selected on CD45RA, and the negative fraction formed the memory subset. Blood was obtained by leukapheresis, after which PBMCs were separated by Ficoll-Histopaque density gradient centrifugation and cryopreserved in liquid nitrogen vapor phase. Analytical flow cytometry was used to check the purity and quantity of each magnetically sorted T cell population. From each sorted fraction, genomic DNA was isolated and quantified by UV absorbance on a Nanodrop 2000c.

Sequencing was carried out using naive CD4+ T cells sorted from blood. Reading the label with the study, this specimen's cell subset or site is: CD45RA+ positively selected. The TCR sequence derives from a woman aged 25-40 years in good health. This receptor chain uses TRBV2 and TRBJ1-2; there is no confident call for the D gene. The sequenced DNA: TGTGCCAGCAGATACGCAAACTATGGCTACACCTTC. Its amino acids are CASRYANYGYTF.